The sequence of this T cell receptor beta chain was determined in a study of blood T cell repertoires in COVID-19. Original processing methods: It was from reference gene primer amplification that nucleated cell counts were estimated. Some clones are missing from TCRdb's copy, which holds only in-frame ones; the method was immunoSEQ multiplex PCR. D and trimming come from the DNA, and the V and J calls and clone size come from that table. The table records approximately 150,000 clones, around four fifths of them present only once. This clone was recorded once. Trimming removed 6 bases at V and 0 bases at J, with 14 bases between. The germline V gene encodes CDR1 SNHLY and CDR2 FYNNEI. This CDR3 region has 15 residues.

This receptor was obtained from a woman aged 50 to 60 with acute COVID-19. The rearrangement links TRBV2 to TRBJ1-1; D is ambiguous. Sample: PBMCs or T cells enriched from blood (not recorded which). In DNA, the CDR3 is TGTGCCAGCAGAGCGACTGCTACGATGAACACTGAAGCTTTCTTT. It encodes CASRATATMNTEAFF.